This T cell receptor beta chain appears in the sequencing data of a study of cytomegalovirus exposure and HLA in healthy donors. This CDR3 has 15 amino acids. CDR1 is MNHNS, CDR2 SASEGT, per germline. Germline trimming cut 4 bases from V and 4 bases from J; bases unmatched to any gene: 3. Primers included in the PCR were 60 Vbeta and 13 Jbeta primers. Produced via immunoSEQ multiplex PCR; TCRdb's table is partial and in-frame only. This table holds some 110,000 clones, 70% to 80% found once. The sequence was obtained from a man aged 40-55 years in good health and CMV-seronegative. This chain connects TRBV6-1 to TRBJ2-2; 10 bases are a match to TRBD2. Sequencing input: PBMCs. CDR3 DNA sequence: TGTGCCAGCAGTGTCCTAGCGGGGGTCACCGGGGAGCTGTTTTTT. This gives the protein CASSVLAGVTGELFF.